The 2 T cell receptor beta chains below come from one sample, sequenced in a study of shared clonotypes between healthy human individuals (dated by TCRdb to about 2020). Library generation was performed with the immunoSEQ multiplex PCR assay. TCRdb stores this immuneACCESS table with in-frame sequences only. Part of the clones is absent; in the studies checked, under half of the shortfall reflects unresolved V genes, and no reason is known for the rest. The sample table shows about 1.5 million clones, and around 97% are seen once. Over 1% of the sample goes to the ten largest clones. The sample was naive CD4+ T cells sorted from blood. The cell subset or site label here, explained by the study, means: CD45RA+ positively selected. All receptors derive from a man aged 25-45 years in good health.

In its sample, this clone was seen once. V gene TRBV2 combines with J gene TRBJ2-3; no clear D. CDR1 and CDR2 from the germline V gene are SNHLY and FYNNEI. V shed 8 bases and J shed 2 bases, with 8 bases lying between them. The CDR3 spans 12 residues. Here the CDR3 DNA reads TGTGCCAGCGCCACGGACACAGATACGCAGTATTTT. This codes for CASATDTDTQYF. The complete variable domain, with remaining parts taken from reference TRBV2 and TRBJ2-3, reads EPEVTQTPSHQVTQMGQEVILRCVPISNHLYFYWYRQILGQKVEFLVSFYNNEISEKSEIFDDQFSVERPDGSNFTLKIRSTKLEDSAMYFCASATDTDTQYFGPGTRLTVL.

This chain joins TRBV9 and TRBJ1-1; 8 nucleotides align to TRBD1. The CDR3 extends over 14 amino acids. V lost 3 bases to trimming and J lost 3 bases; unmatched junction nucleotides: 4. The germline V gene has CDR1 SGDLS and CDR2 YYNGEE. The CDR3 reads CASSDGQGYTEAFF. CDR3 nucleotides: TGTGCCAGCAGCGACGGACAGGGATACACTGAAGCTTTCTTT.